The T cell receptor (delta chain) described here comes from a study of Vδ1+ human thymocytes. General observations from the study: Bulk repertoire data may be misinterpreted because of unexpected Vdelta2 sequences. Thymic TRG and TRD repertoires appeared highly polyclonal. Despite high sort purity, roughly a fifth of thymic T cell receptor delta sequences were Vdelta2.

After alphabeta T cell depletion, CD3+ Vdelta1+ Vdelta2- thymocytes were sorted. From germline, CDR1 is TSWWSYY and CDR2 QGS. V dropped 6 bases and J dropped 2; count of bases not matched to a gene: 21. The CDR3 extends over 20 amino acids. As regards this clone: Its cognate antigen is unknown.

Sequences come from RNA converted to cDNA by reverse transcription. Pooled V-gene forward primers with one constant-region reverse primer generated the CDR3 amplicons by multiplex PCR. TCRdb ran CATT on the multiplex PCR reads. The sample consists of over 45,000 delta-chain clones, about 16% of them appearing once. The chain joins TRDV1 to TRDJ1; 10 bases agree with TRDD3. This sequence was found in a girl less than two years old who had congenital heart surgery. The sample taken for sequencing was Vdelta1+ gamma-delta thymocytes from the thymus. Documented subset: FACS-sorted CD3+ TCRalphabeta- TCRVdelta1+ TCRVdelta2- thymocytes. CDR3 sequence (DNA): TGTGCTCTTGGCCTTGCCGTTTCCTACGCAGTACTGGGGGATACCGATAAACTCATCTTT. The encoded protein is CALGLAVSYAVLGDTDKLIF.